The TCR beta chain under discussion was sequenced for a study of T cell clonality in common variable immunodeficiency. The CDR3 covers 14 residues. V dropped 3 bases and J dropped 4; count of bases not matched to a gene: 6. In germline, CDR1 is SGHRS, CDR2 YFSETQ. This clone occurred many times. The CDR3 goes on 3 residues after the read ends, and that part is filled in from the germline J gene. Clones were sequenced by immunoSEQ multiplex PCR, and TCRdb holds only the in-frame ones, with some missing. Sampling found roughly 57,000 clones, none seen once. The sample was peripheral blood mononuclear cells. This chain connects TRBV5-1 to TRBJ1-1, with 7 bases fitting TRBD1. The clonotype originates from a person aged 18 to 69 in good health. The CDR3 sequence: CASSYTGEGTEAFF. CDR3 bases read: TGCGCCAGCAGCTACACAGGGGAGGGCACTGAA.